Detailed here is one T cell receptor (beta chain). These data belong to a study of CD8+CD57+ T cells in acquired aplastic anemia. Overall study context: Yields of DNA that came from sorted CD4+ and CD8+ cells averaged about 3.3 ug.

The TCR beta profiling, which covered VDJ combination and CDR3 sequence, was carried out using genomic DNA as the template. TCRdb analysed the reads with MiXCR anew, one entry per CDR3 protein. The profile shows 350,000 to 450,000 distinct CDR3 sequences, 65% to 80% of them singletons. The CDR3 spans 14 residues. Between the trimmed V and J ends, which lost 1 base and 6 bases, there was a span of 10 bases. The germline gives CDR1 LNHNV, CDR2 YYDKDF (reference sequence). The receptor was derived from a human donor in good health, serving as a control. The chain links TRBV15 to TRBJ1-5, with a weak D call TRBD1 (5 bases). Input material: sorted CD4+, CD8+, or CD8+CD57+ T cells (not recorded which) from PBMCs. Here the CDR3 DNA reads TGTGCCACCAGCAGAGCGGGGCTTGGTCAGCCCCAGCATTTT. Translating gives CATSRAGLGQPQHF. The full variable domain, rest sourced from reference TRBV15 and TRBJ1-5, is DAMVIQNPRYQVTQFGKPVTLSCSQTLNHNVMYWYQQKSSQAPKLLFHYYDKDFNNEADTPDNFQSRRPNTSFCFLDIRSPGLGDTAMYLCATSRAGLGQPQHFGDGTRLSIL.